One sample yielded the 27 T cell receptor beta chains listed below, sequenced in a study of monozygotic twins with inflammatory bowel disease. With the 5' RACE reads reprocessed, TCRdb shows one record per CDR3 protein and no DNA. The data include about 380,000 distinct CDR3 sequences; the top ten clones carry 2% to 3%. Sequenced material: blood. These receptors came from a human donor with ulcerative colitis or Crohn's disease, or a healthy co-twin of an affected twin (not recorded which).

The chain employs TRBV5-1 and TRBJ1-2; TCRdb returns TRBD1, unconfirmable since there is no DNA. The CDR3 runs 14 residues. Germline V CDR1 and CDR2: SGHRS, YFSETQ. CDR3 in amino acids: CASRWGPTNYGYTF.

This chain connects TRBV5-8 to TRBJ2-6; TCRdb selects TRBD1, and the lack of DNA leaves this call unchecked. The CDR3 extends over 17 amino acids. The germline CDR1 and CDR2 sequences are SGHTS and YDEGEE. The CDR3 protein is CASSLPDSLSGANVLTF.

The chain joins TRBV6-5 to TRBJ1-1; the D gene TCRdb calls, TRBD1, cannot be checked with no DNA. CDR3 length equals 11 residues. CDR1 is MNHEY and CDR2 is SVGAGI in the germline V gene. CDR3 sequence reads: CASSSTGGAFF.

The rearrangement uses TRBV10-3 and TRBJ1-4; lacking DNA, the TRBD1 call made by TCRdb goes unchecked. The germline gives CDR1 ENHRY, CDR2 SYGVKD. CDR3 length equals 13 residues. The CDR3 loop reads CAISRQPNEKLFF.

The V gene is TRBV20-1, the J gene TRBJ1-2; TCRdb's D call of TRBD1 is untestable without DNA. The CDR3 is made up of 16 amino acids. Germline-derived CDR1 and CDR2 are DFQATT and SNEGSKA (reference sequence). This CDR3 is CSALSRGTGRNYGYTF.

The chain couples TRBV20-1 to TRBJ2-3. In germline, CDR1 is DFQATT, CDR2 SNEGSKA (reference sequence). This CDR3 is built from 14 residues. The CDR3 spells CSAPSPRGTDTQYF.

The chain has TRBV19 and TRBJ2-6; without DNA, the TCRdb call of TRBD1 cannot be checked. The CDR3 totals 16 residues. Per germline, CDR1 LNHDA and CDR2 SQIVND (reference sequence). The CDR3 is CASSRGRGSGANVLTF. Filled out from reference TRBV19 and TRBJ2-6, the complete variable domain reads DGGITQSPKYLFRKEGQNVTLSCEQNLNHDAMYWYRQDPGQGLRLIYYSQIVNDFQKGDIAEGYSVSREKKESFPLTVTSAQKNPTAFYLCASSRGRGSGANVLTFGAGSRLTVL.

The CDR3 here is CASSYYTGAKTQYF. The chain links TRBV6-5 to TRBJ2-5; TCRdb picks TRBD1, but there is no DNA to check that call. Germline V gene sequence: CDR1 MNHEY, CDR2 SVGAGI. This CDR3 spans 14 amino acids.

V is TRBV5-4 and J is TRBJ1-2; as DNA is missing, the TRBD1 call by TCRdb cannot be tested. This CDR3 spans 15 amino acids. Germline loops: CDR1 SGHNT, CDR2 YYREEE (reference sequence). This CDR3 is CASSLDLQVTYGYTF.

The chain combines TRBV30 with TRBJ1-1; TCRdb reports TRBD1, a call that lacks DNA to check it against. The CDR3 contains 12 residues. Germline V gene lookup returns CDR1 GTSNPN and CDR2 SVGIG (reference sequence). CDR3 protein: CARRQGGTEAFF.

The chain employs TRBV20-1 and TRBJ1-6; lacking DNA, the TRBD1 call made by TCRdb goes unchecked. This CDR3 comprises 16 residues. The germline V gene encodes CDR1 DFQATT and CDR2 SNEGSKA (reference sequence). This chain's CDR3 is CSARDFTGTLNSPLHF.

V and J are TRBV4-3 and TRBJ2-1; there is no DNA to check the TCRdb D call of TRBD1. CDR1 and CDR2 from the germline V gene are LGHNA and YSLEER. The CDR3 is made up of 17 amino acids. The CDR3 spells CASSQDRGTWGYNEQFF.

The J gene is TRBJ1-1, the V gene TRBV5-1; the D call of TRBD1 rests on TCRdb alone, since no DNA is present to check it. Germline-derived CDR1 and CDR2 are SGHRS and YFSETQ. The CDR3 is 16 amino acids. CDR3 residues: CASSLTPQAPNTEAFF.

CDR3 protein: CAISESLSRVASTDTQYF. V and J are TRBV10-3 and TRBJ2-3. Germline V gene lookup returns CDR1 ENHRY and CDR2 SYGVKD. The CDR3 consists of 18 residues.

The chain links TRBV12-5 to TRBJ2-1; TCRdb names TRBD2, which stays unverified in the absence of DNA. CDR1 and CDR2 from the germline V gene are LGHNT and FRNRAP. The CDR3 covers 16 residues. The CDR3 sequence: CASGPPVAGGPSEQFF.

The chain recombines TRBV12-3 or TRBV12-4 with TRBJ1-5. The CDR3 covers 17 residues. CDR3 region: CASSSGWAGTNNQPQHF.

The V call is TRBV7-9, the J call TRBJ2-5. The length of the CDR3 is 13 residues. Germline CDR1 is SEHNR and CDR2 is FQNEAQ (reference sequence). CDR3 protein: CASSLVRVETQYF.

The chain carries TRBV7-2 and TRBJ2-1; TCRdb's D call, TRBD1, is unchecked because there is no DNA. Germline V gene sequence: CDR1 SGHTA, CDR2 FQGNSA. This CDR3 is built from 15 residues. This CDR3 reads CASSTSSRVGNEQFF.

V and J are TRBV11-2 and TRBJ2-5; with no DNA, the TCRdb D assignment of TRBD2 cannot be verified. This CDR3 is 17 amino acids long. The germline CDR1 and CDR2 sequences are SGHAT and FQNNGV. CDR3 residues: CASSLRRATSSRETQYF.

The V gene is TRBV24-1, the J gene TRBJ2-2; TCRdb gives TRBD1 as the D gene, but with no DNA this cannot be confirmed. The CDR3 loop spans 17 amino acids. Germline assignment: CDR1 KGHDR and CDR2 SFDVKD. The chain's CDR3 is CATSDRRRGTNTGELFF.

This rearrangement joins TRBV29-1 to TRBJ2-1; there is no DNA to check the TCRdb D call of TRBD1. CDR1 is SQVTM, CDR2 ANQGSEA, per germline. This CDR3 comprises 17 residues. CDR3 protein: CSVEDMSTGLSYNEQFF.

The genes are TRBV15 and TRBJ2-7; there is no DNA to check the TCRdb D call of TRBD2. The germline gives CDR1 LNHNV, CDR2 YYDKDF (reference sequence). CDR3 length equals 14 residues. The CDR3 protein is CATSRSLLEGEQYF.

V gene TRBV7-3 combines with J gene TRBJ2-2; TCRdb lists TRBD1, though no DNA is available to test this call. This CDR3 has 15 amino acids. Germline CDR1 and CDR2: SGHTA and FQGTGA. CDR3 region: CASSRTGAGTGELFF.

This chain uses TRBV27 with TRBJ1-6; absent DNA, TCRdb's TRBD1 call cannot be checked. The CDR3 runs 16 residues. Germline V gene data show CDR1 as MNHEY and CDR2 as SMNVEV (reference sequence). This CDR3 is CASSHPPGGADSPLHF.

The chain joins TRBV9 to TRBJ2-7; TCRdb's D call, TRBD1, is unchecked because there is no DNA. The CDR3 consists of 15 residues. Per germline, CDR1 SGDLS and CDR2 YYNGEE. The CDR3 is CASSVDIGGTYEQYF.

The chain employs TRBV6-5 and TRBJ1-6; TCRdb outputs TRBD1, but without DNA this stays unchecked. In germline, CDR1 is MNHEY, CDR2 SVGAGI. The CDR3 totals 17 residues. The CDR3 is CASSYGARASYNSPLHF.

J is TRBJ2-1 and V is TRBV6-5. Germline V gives CDR1 MNHEY, CDR2 SVGAGI. This CDR3 region has 15 residues. CDR3 protein: CASSYGQGLYNEQFF.